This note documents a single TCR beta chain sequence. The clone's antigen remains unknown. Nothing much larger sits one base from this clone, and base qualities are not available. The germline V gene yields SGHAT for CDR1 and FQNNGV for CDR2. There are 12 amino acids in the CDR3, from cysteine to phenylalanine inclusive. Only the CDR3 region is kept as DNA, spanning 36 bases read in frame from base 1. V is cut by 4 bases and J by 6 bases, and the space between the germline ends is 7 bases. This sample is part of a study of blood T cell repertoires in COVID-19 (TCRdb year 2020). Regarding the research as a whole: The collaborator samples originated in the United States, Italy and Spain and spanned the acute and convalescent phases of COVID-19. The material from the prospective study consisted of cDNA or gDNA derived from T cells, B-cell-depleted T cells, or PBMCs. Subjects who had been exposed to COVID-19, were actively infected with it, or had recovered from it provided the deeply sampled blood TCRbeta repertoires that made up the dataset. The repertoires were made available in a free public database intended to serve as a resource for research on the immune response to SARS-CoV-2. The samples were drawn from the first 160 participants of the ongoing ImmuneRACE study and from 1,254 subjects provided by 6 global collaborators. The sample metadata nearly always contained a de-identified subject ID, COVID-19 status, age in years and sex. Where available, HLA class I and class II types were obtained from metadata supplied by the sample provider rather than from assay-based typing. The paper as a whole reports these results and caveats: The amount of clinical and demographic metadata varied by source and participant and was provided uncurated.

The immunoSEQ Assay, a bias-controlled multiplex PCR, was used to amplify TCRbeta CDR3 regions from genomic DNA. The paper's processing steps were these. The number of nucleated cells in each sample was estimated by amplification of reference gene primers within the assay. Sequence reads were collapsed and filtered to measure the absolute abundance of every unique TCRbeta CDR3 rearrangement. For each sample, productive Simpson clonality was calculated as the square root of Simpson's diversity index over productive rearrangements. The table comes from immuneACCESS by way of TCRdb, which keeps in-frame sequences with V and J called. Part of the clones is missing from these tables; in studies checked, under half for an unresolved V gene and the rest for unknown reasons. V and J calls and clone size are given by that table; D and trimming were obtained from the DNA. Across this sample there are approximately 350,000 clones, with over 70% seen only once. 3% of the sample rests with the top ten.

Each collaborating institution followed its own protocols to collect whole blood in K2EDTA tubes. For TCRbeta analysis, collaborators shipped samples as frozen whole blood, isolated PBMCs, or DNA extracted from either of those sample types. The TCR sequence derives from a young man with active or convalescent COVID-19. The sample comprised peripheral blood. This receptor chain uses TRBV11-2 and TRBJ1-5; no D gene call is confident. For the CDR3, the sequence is CASSSEAQPQHF. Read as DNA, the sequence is TGTGCCAGCAGCTCCGAGGCTCAGCCCCAGCATTTT.